Listed below are T cell receptor beta chains from one sample, sequenced in a study of blood T cells in healthy people across ages. TCRdb independently ran MiXCR on the 5' RACE reads; one entry per CDR3 protein. The sample includes about 1.7 million distinct CDR3 sequences, about 30% of them seen just once. Sequenced material: blood. These receptor sequences come from a woman in her 30s in good health. Both conserved end residues are part of each CDR3. The D gene is left open where the match is weak. Rows may omit the clone size; those that give it use once, few, many or a size class.

>many|NA|TRBJ2-1|TRBV29-1
CSGQVVDEQFF
TGCAGCGGACAGGTGGTAGATGAGCAGTTCTTC
>few|TRBD2|TRBJ2-1|TRBV12-3/TRBV12-4
CASRLGLAEIYNEQFF
TGTGCCAGCAGGCTGGGACTAGCGGAGATTTACAATGAGCAGTTCTTC
>NA|NA|TRBJ1-2|TRBV27
CASSFIGGYGYTF
TGTGCCAGCAGTTTCATAGGGGGCTATGGCTACACCTTC
>many|NA|TRBJ2-7|TRBV20-1
CSARDHILHSYEQYF
TGCAGTGCTAGAGATCATATTTTACATTCTTACGAGCAGTACTTC
>few|NA|TRBJ2-4|TRBV7-9
CASSFGGLKNIQYF
TGTGCCAGCAGCTTCGGGGGCTTAAAAAACATTCAGTACTTC
>NA|NA|TRBJ2-7|TRBV9
CASSVEGTDYEQYF
TGTGCCAGCAGCGTAGAGGGAACAGACTACGAGCAGTACTTC
>many|NA|TRBJ2-5|TRBV15
CATSRSPETQYF
TGTGCCACCAGCCGCTCGCCGGAGACCCAGTACTTC
>NA|NA|TRBJ1-5|TRBV18
CASSAEKYSNQPQHF
TGTGCCAGCTCGGCCGAAAAATATAGCAATCAGCCCCAGCATTTT
>many|NA|TRBJ2-7|TRBV5-6
CASSLLRNSYEQYF
TGTGCCAGCAGCTTGCTAAGAAATTCCTACGAGCAGTACTTC
>NA|NA|TRBJ2-3|TRBV5-1
CASSLGDTGRDTQYF
TGCGCCAGCAGCTTGGGGGACACAGGCAGGGATACGCAGTATTTT
>few|NA|TRBJ2-1|TRBV7-9
CASVGNEQFF
TGTGCCAGCGTTGGGAATGAGCAGTTCTTC
>NA|TRBD1|TRBJ1-1|TRBV27
CASSTTILSGQGARGEAFF
TGTGCCAGCAGTACCACGATCCTATCGGGACAGGGGGCAAGGGGTGAAGCTTTCTTT
>NA|NA|TRBJ2-7|TRBV12-3/TRBV12-4
CASSLDRNPAYEQYF
TGTGCCAGCAGTTTAGATAGGAACCCAGCCTACGAGCAGTACTTC
>once|TRBD2|TRBJ2-7|TRBV6-5
CASSYGAGAYEQYF
TGTGCCAGCAGTTACGGAGCGGGAGCGTACGAGCAGTACTTC
>NA|NA|TRBJ2-3|TRBV20-1
CSARAGDPLPSTGTQYF
TGCAGTGCTAGAGCCGGGGACCCACTTCCTAGCACAGGTACGCAGTATTTT
>NA|NA|TRBJ2-3|TRBV2
CASSELRDGQYF
TGTGCCAGCAGTGAACTGCGGGATGGGCAGTATTTT
>few|NA|TRBJ1-2|TRBV5-1
CASSANTGPSGGYTF
TGCGCCAGCAGCGCCAATACGGGCCCCTCGGGAGGCTACACCTTC